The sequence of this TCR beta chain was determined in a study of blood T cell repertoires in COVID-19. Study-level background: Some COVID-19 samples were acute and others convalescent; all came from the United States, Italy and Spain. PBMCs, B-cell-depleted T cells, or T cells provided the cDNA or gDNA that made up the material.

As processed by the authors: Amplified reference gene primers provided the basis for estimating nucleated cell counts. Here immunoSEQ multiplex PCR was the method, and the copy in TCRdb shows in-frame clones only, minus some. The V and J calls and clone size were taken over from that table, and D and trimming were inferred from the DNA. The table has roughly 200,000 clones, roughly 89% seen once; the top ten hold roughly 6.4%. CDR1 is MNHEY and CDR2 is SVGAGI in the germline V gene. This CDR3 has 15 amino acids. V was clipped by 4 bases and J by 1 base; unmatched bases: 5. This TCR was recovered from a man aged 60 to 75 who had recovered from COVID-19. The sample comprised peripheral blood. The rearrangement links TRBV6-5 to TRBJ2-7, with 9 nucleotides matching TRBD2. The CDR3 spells CASSSPGLASYEQYF. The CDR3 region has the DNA TGTGCCAGCAGTTCCCCCGGACTAGCGTCCTACGAGCAGTACTTC.